This TCR beta chain was sequenced for a study of cytomegalovirus exposure and HLA in healthy donors. For the study at large: The study's early data release held some 85 million unique TCRs from HLA-typed donors. Overall study results and limits: Per published accounts, TCR beta sequences correctly predicted the HLA-A and HLA-B alleles of most subjects.

This PCR relied on a set of 60 Vbeta primers and 13 Jbeta primers. Here immunoSEQ multiplex PCR was the method, and the copy in TCRdb shows in-frame clones only, minus some. Of over 150,000 clones in the sample, 73% were seen once. As concerns this clone: Its antigen is unknown.

The donors comprised healthy bone marrow donors. Donors sampled were nominally healthy, though unrecorded immune exposures were likely. Germline lookup yields CDR1 SGHDT and CDR2 YYEEEE. The CDR3 length is 19 residues. V lost 0 bases, J lost 0 bases, and 18 bases lay in between. The TCR originated in a young woman in good health and CMV-seropositive. V gene TRBV5-6 combines with J gene TRBJ2-2; TRBD1 is a possible D gene (6 bases). The sample consisted of PBMCs. The CDR3 region has the DNA TGTGCCAGCAGCTTGGTTGACAGCAATTGGGACACGAACACCGGGGAGCTGTTTTTT. It translates to CASSLVDSNWDTNTGELFF. The variable domain in full, with the rest retrieved from reference TRBV5-6 and TRBJ2-2, is DAGVTQSPTHLIKTRGQQVTLRCSPKSGHDTVSWYQQALGQGPQFIFQYYEEEERQRGNFPDRFSGHQFPNYSSELNVNALLLGDSALYLCASSLVDSNWDTNTGELFFGEGSRLTVL.